This T cell receptor beta chain was identified during a study of blood T cells in healthy people across ages. Study conclusions and caveats: Changes seen in expanded clonotypes were possibly confounded by donor CMV status left unknown. Naive T cell percentage by flow cytometry tracked strongly with beta diversity.

Isolation of PBMCs gave at least 6 million cells per sample. It was with a sample-barcoded 5' primer and a J-beta primer mix that a second PCR of roughly 6 to 12 cycles was run. All samples gave at least 2.5 million CDR3-containing paired-end reads. TCRdb reprocessed the 5' RACE reads with MiXCR, giving one entry per CDR3 protein. The sample includes 660,000 or so distinct CDR3 sequences, 58% of them seen just once. Looked up from germline, CDR1 is SGHRS and CDR2 is YFSETQ. The CDR3 is 15 residues long. The V end was cut by 5 bases, the J end by 4 bases, with 18 bases between. As concerns this clonotype: Its target is unknown.

The sequence derives from a man in his sixties in good health. This chain links TRBV5-1 with TRBJ1-2; TRBD1 is a possible D gene (5 bases). The sequencing input was blood. In nucleotides, the CDR3 is TGCGCCAGCAGGTCCGACCCGGGGCAAACCTATGGCTACACCTTC. Translating gives CASRSDPGQTYGYTF.